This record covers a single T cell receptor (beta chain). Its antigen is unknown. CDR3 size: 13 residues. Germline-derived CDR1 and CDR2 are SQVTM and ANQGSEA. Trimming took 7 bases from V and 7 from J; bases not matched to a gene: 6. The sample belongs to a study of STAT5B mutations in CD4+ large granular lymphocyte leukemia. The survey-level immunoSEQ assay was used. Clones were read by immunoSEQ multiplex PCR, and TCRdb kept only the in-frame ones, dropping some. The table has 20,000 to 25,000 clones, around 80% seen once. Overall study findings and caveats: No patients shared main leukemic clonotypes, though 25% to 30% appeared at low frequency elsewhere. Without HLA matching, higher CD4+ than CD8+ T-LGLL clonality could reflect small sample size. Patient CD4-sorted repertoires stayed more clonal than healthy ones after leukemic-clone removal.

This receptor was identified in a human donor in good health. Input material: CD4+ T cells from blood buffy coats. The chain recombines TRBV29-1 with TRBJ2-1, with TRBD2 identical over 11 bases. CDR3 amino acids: CSGSSGGLNEQFF. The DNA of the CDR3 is TGCAGCGGCTCTAGCGGGGGGCTTAATGAGCAGTTCTTC.